A selection of T cell receptor beta chains follows, all from one sample in a study of T cell repertoires in cytomegalovirus infection. TCRdb reanalysed the reads using MiXCR and keeps one entry per CDR3 protein. The table records approximately 300,000 distinct CDR3 sequences, approximately 25% of them present only once. These receptors have no known antigen. The sample here was cultured PBMCs, taken from culture after CMV antigen stimulation. The receptors derive from a human donor in good health (CMV status not recorded). Some clones in this sample may be carry-over from other donors' samples. CDR3s include the opening cysteine and the closing phenylalanine or tryptophan. D genes are given only for firm matches. Rows may omit the clone size; those that give it use once, few, many or a size class.

V gene	D gene	clone size	CDR3 length	J gene	CDR3 protein	CDR3 DNA
TRBV28	TRBD1	.	15	TRBJ1-5	CASSLGQGGAQPQHF	TGTGCCAGCAGTTTAGGACAGGGGGGAGCCCAGCCCCAGCATTTT
TRBV4-3	.	.	14	TRBJ1-1	CASRGGGRNTEAFF	TGCGCCAGCAGGGGGGGCGGGAGGAACACTGAAGCTTTCTTT
TRBV13	TRBD1	few	14	TRBJ2-7	CASSSDRGTYEQYF	TGTGCCAGCAGCTCAGACAGGGGAACCTACGAGCAGTACTTC
TRBV7-2	.	many	15	TRBJ1-4	CASSSPRPSNEKLFF	TGTGCCAGCAGCTCCCCTCGACCCAGTAATGAAAAACTGTTTTTT
TRBV18	.	few	12	TRBJ1-4	CASSPNDEKLFF	TGTGCCAGCTCACCGAACGACGAAAAACTGTTTTTT
TRBV18	.	.	15	TRBJ2-2	CASSPPSENTGELFF	TGTGCCAGCTCACCACCTAGCGAGAACACCGGGGAGCTGTTTTTT
TRBV11-2	.	few	18	TRBJ2-3	CASSKRPRGGRGTDTQYF	TGTGCCAGCAGCAAACGCCCCCGAGGCGGAAGGGGTACAGATACGCAGTATTTT
TRBV7-4	TRBD2	once	15	TRBJ2-1	CASSLSAGGYNEQFF	TGTGCCAGCAGCTTATCGGCGGGAGGGTACAATGAGCAGTTCTTC
TRBV5-6	.	once	14	TRBJ1-2	CASSLEGGSYGYTF	TGTGCCAGCAGCCTCGAAGGGGGATCCTATGGCTACACCTTC
TRBV27	TRBD1	few	15	TRBJ1-5	CASGRGQGSNQPQHF	TGTGCCAGCGGACGCGGACAGGGTAGCAATCAGCCCCAGCATTTT
TRBV7-2	TRBD2	many	18	TRBJ2-1	CASSLELAGSGGLNEQFF	TGTGCCAGCAGCTTAGAACTAGCGGGAAGCGGTGGCCTTAATGAGCAGTTCTTC
TRBV6-5	TRBD2	.	15	TRBJ2-1	CASIATSISYNEQFF	TGTGCCAGCATAGCGACTAGCATTTCCTACAATGAGCAGTTCTTC
TRBV7-2	TRBD1	many	16	TRBJ2-3	CASSSRDRVVTDTQYF	TGTGCCAGCAGCTCCCGGGACAGGGTAGTAACAGATACGCAGTATTTT
TRBV12-3/TRBV12-4	.	.	15	TRBJ1-2	CASSLEAGPFDGYTF	TGTGCCAGCAGTTTAGAAGCAGGGCCCTTTGATGGCTACACCTTC
TRBV6-2/TRBV6-3	TRBD1	many	14	TRBJ1-1	CASSEDRANTEAFF	TGTGCCAGCAGTGAAGACAGGGCGAACACTGAAGCTTTCTTT
TRBV30	.	.	14	TRBJ1-5	CAWSVGQSNQPQHF	TGTGCCTGGAGTGTCGGGCAGAGCAATCAGCCCCAGCATTTT
TRBV4-3	.	once	13	TRBJ2-1	CASSQEGANEQFF	TGCGCCAGCAGCCAAGAAGGTGCCAATGAGCAGTTCTTC
TRBV11-2	.	.	12	TRBJ2-5	CASSLDIAGKYF	TGTGCCAGCAGCTTAGATATAGCAGGGAAGTACTTC
TRBV27	.	.	16	TRBJ1-5	CASSPGGQGWNQPQHF	TGTGCCAGCAGTCCCGGAGGGCAGGGATGGAATCAGCCCCAGCATTTT
TRBV20-1	.	few	14	TRBJ2-1	CSARVGTAYNEQFF	TGCAGTGCTAGAGTGGGGACTGCGTACAATGAGCAGTTCTTC
TRBV19	.	.	13	TRBJ1-4	CASSDGSDEKLFF	TGTGCCAGTAGTGATGGTTCCGATGAAAAACTGTTTTTT
TRBV10-3	TRBD2	.	12	TRBJ2-1	CAIGELREGRIF	TGTGCCATCGGTGAGTTGCGGGAGGGCCGGATCTTC
TRBV7-2	.	many	13	TRBJ1-6	CASSSSTLGTLHF	TGTGCCAGCAGCTCTTCGACTTTGGGAACCCTCCACTTT
TRBV27	TRBD1	few	14	TRBJ1-4	CASSWTGSAEKLFF	TGTGCCAGCAGTTGGACAGGGTCCGCTGAAAAACTGTTTTTT